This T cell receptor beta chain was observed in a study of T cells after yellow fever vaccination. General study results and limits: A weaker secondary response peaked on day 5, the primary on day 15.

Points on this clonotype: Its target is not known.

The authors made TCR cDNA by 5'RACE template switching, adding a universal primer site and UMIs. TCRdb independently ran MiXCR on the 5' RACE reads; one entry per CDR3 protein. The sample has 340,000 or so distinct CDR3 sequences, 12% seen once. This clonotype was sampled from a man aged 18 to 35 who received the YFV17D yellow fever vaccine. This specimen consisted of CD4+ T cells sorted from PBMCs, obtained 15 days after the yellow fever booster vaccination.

The CDR3 DNA sequence: TGTGCCAGCGGCGAACAGGGATCCACTGAAGCTTTCTTT. Protein sequence: CASGEQGSTEAFF. V gene TRBV7-3 combines with J gene TRBJ1-1; tentatively, D is TRBD1 (6 bases). CDR3 length: 13 amino acids. V dropped 8 bases and J dropped 4 bases, with 14 bases sitting between them. The germline V gene has CDR1 SGHTA and CDR2 FQGTGA.